This passage covers 9 T cell receptor beta chains from one sample sequenced in a study of regulatory T cells in long-lasting Graves disease. Time point noted: persistent/refractory GD, antithyroid drugs over 5 years with positive TRAb. The TCR library was made from RNA that had been extracted from PBMCs in TRIzol. Libraries of TCR beta came from iRepertoire HTBI primers plus Arm-PCR of CDR3 regions. TCRdb reprocessed the multiplex PCR reads via MiXCR and lists one record per CDR3 protein. The sample carries about 660,000 distinct CDR3 sequences, about 32% recorded once. The source material was peripheral blood mononuclear cells (PBMCs), sampled when the disease was refractory, from a patient treated with antithyroid drugs. These receptors were collected from a female donor with Graves disease.

The rearrangement joins TRBV12-3 or TRBV12-4 to TRBJ2-7; the D gene could be TRBD1 or TRBD2 (5 bases each). This CDR3 has 14 amino acids. The V end was cut by 2 bases, the J end by 5 bases, with 13 bases between. The DNA for the CDR3 is TGTGCCAGCAGTTTATCGGCAGGGAGCCACGAGCAGTACTTC. It codes for CASSLSAGSHEQYF.

On this clonotype itself: Relative to the germline gene, one junction end is altered; a read error may explain this. The rearrangement joins TRBV2 to TRBJ1-1; no reliable D call. CDR1 and CDR2 from the germline V gene are SNHLY and FYNNEI. The CDR3 spans 10 residues. CDR3 sequence reads: CAILNIEAFF. Written as DNA, the CDR3 is TGTGCCATACTGAACATTGAAGCTTTCTTT.

The rearrangement links TRBV11-2 to TRBJ1-2; D gene ambiguous. The CDR3 extends over 15 amino acids. The V end was cut by 3 bases, the J end by 4 bases, with 15 bases between. Germline CDR1 is SGHAT and CDR2 is FQNNGV. The CDR3: CASSFPDRAIYGYTF. CDR3 bases: TGTGCCAGCAGCTTCCCGGACCGGGCCATCTATGGCTACACCTTC.

The chain joins TRBV27 to TRBJ2-3, with 9 nucleotides matching TRBD2. CDR1 and CDR2 from the germline V gene are MNHEY and SMNVEV (reference sequence). Trimming took 4 bases from V and 7 from J; bases not matched to a gene: 3. The CDR3 has 13 amino acids. The CDR3 loop reads CASSSSGMYTQYF. CDR3 nucleotide sequence: TGTGCCAGCAGTTCTAGCGGGATGTATACGCAGTATTTT.

This clonotype has only a few counts. J is TRBJ2-7 and V is TRBV3-1, with TRBD2 matching 10 bases. This CDR3 contains 16 residues. V was clipped by 4 bases and J by 1 base; unmatched bases: 7. Germline V CDR1 and CDR2: LGHDT, YNNKEL (reference sequence). CDR3 coding DNA: TGTGCCAGCAGCCCCGTAGCGGGAGGTCTATCCTACGAGCAGTACTTC. This translates into CASSPVAGGLSYEQYF.

This clonotype was observed a few times. V gene TRBV7-2 combines with J gene TRBJ2-7; 12 nucleotides line up with TRBD2. The CDR3 is 14 amino acids. Germline V lookup: CDR1 SGHTA, CDR2 FQGNSA. With V trimmed by 3 bases and J by 5 bases, 2 bases remained unmatched. The CDR3 DNA sequence: TGTGCCAGCAGCTTTCGACTAGCGGGAGACGAGCAGTACTTC. It yields the protein CASSFRLAGDEQYF. Based on the CDR3 plus reference TRBV7-2 and TRBJ2-7, the full variable domain is GAGVSQSPSNKVTEKGKDVELRCDPISGHTALYWYRQSLGQGLEFLIYFQGNSAPDKSGLPSDRFSAERTGGSVSTLTIQRTQQEDSAVYLCASSFRLAGDEQYFGPGTRLTVT.

This clonotype was picked up many times. CDR3 protein: CATSDGGGPAGSYNEQFF. The CDR3 bases are TGTGCCACCAGTGATGGGGGGGGTCCGGCGGGCTCCTACAATGAGCAGTTCTTC. This rearrangement joins TRBV24-1 to TRBJ2-1, with TRBD2 matching 7 bases. In germline, CDR1 is KGHDR, CDR2 SFDVKD. This CDR3 region has 18 residues. V trimming: 3 bases; J trimming: 0 bases; junction bases outside the gene matches: 10.

This clonotype was seen only a few times. The genes are TRBV5-6 and TRBJ1-4; D possibly corresponds to TRBD1 (5 bases). Trimming took off 0 bases at V and 7 bases at J, with 10 bases between the two ends. Germline lookup yields CDR1 SGHDT and CDR2 YYEEEE. The CDR3 is 14 amino acids. The CDR3 DNA follows: TGTGCCAGCAGCTTGGCCGGTAGGGGTGAAAAACTGTTTTTT. Translating it yields CASSLAGRGEKLFF.

This clonotype has just a few counts. The V gene is TRBV29-1, the J gene TRBJ1-2, with D possibly TRBD1 on 6 matching bases. Trimming stripped 5 bases from V and 8 bases from J, with 15 bases between. This CDR3 has 12 residues. Germline CDR1 SQVTM, CDR2 ANQGSEA. CDR3 sequence: CSVRQGKDGYTF. The CDR3 DNA follows: TGCAGCGTTCGGCAGGGGAAGGACGGCTACACCTTC. Looking up the rest from reference TRBV29-1 and TRBJ1-2 gives the full variable domain: SAVISQKPSRDICQRGTSLTIQCQVDSQVTMMFWYRQQPGQSLTLIATANQGSEATYESGFVIDKFPISRPNLTFSTLTVSNMSPEDSSIYLCSVRQGKDGYTFGSGTRLTVV.